The clone carrying this T cell receptor (beta chain) was detected ten times or more. The CDR3 loop spans 14 amino acids. V lost 5 bases and J lost 1; bases outside the gene matches: 7. CDR1 and CDR2 (germline): DFQATT, SNEGSKA (reference sequence). TCRdb fed the RT-PCR reads into MiXCR, producing one record per CDR3 protein. The top ten clones hold 3.6% of a sample with around 700,000 distinct CDR3 sequences, over 12% of them seen once. This TCR was recovered from a female donor in good health, serving as a healthy control. The sequenced material came from memory CD4+ T cells from blood. The V call is TRBV20-1, the J call TRBJ2-5; the match to TRBD2 covers 7 bases. This CDR3 reads CSALRGGTQETQYF. The CDR3, as DNA: TGCAGTGCTCTGCGGGGAGGGACCCAAGAGACCCAGTACTTC.